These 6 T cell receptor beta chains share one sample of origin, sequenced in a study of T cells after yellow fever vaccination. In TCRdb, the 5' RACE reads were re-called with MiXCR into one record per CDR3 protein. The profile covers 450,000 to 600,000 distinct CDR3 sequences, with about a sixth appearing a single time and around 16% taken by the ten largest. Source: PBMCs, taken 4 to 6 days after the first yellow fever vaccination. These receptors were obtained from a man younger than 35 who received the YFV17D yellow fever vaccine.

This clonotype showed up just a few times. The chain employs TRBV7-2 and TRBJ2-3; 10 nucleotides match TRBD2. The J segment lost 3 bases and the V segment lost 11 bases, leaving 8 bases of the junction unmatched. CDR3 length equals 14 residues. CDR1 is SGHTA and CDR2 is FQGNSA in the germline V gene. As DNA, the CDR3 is TGTGCCTGTGCTAGCGGGGGCCGTACAGATACGCAGTATTTT. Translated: CACASGGRTDTQYF.

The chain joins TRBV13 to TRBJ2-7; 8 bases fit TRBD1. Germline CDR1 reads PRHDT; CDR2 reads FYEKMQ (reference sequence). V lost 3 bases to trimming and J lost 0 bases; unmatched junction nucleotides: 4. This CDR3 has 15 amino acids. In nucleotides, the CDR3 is TGTGCCAGCAGCTTCGGACAGGGAAGCTCCTACGAGCAGTACTTC. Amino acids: CASSFGQGSSYEQYF.

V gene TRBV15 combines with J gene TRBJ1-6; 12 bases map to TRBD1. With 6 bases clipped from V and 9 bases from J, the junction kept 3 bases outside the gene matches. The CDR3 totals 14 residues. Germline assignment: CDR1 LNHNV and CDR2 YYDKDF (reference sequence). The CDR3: CATRRDRGLSPLHF. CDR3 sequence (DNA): TGTGCCACCAGGAGGGACAGGGGGCTTTCACCCCTCCACTTT. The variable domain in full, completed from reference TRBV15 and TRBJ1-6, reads DAMVIQNPRYQVTQFGKPVTLSCSQTLNHNVMYWYQQKSSQAPKLLFHYYDKDFNNEADTPDNFQSRRPNTSFCFLDIRSPGLGDTAMYLCATRRDRGLSPLHFGNGTRLTVT.

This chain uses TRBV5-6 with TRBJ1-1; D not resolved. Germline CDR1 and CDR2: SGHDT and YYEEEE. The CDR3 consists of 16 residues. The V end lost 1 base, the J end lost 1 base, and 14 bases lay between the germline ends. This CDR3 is CASSLLGNCQNTEAFF. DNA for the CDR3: TGTGCCAGCAGCTTGTTAGGAAACTGCCAGAACACTGAAGCTTTCTTT.

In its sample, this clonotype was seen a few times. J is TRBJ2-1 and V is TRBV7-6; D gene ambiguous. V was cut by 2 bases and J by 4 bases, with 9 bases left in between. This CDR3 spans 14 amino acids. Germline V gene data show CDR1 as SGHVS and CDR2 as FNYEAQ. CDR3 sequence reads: CASSLLGRYNEQFF. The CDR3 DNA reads TGTGCCAGCAGCTTACTCGGCCGTTACAATGAGCAGTTCTTC. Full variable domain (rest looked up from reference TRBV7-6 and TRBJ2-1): GAGVSQSPRYKVTKRGQDVALRCDPISGHVSLYWYRQALGQGPEFLTYFNYEAQQDKSGLPNDRFSAERPEGSISTLTIQRTEQRDSAMYRCASSLLGRYNEQFFGPGTRLTVL.

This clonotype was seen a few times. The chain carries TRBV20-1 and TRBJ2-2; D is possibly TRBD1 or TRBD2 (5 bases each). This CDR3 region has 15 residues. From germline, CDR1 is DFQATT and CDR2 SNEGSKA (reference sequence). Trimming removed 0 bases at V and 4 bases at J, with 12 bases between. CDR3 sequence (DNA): TGCAGTGCTAGAGACGGGGCTAGAGTCACCGGGGAGCTGTTTTTT. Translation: CSARDGARVTGELFF.